A selection of T cell receptor beta chains follows, all from one sample in a study of blood T cells in healthy people across ages. Each CDR3 protein is one row after TCRdb ran MiXCR on the 5' RACE reads. The table lists hundreds of thousands of distinct CDR3 sequences, under 25% of them singletons. Sequenced input: blood. These receptors all stem from a man between 65 and 80 years old in good health. Each CDR3 is given with its conserved first and last residue. The order of the fields is J gene, D gene, V gene, clone size, CDR3 protein, CDR3 DNA. The D gene is left open where the match is weak. Expanded clones are given a class, and other clones once, few, many or no size at all.

>TRBJ2-5|TRBD1|TRBV9|-
CASSLDRGKETQYF
TGTGCCAGCAGCTTGGACAGGGGAAAGGAGACCCAGTACTTC
>TRBJ2-5|-|TRBV27|many
CASSLSGAHGETQYF
TGTGCCAGCAGTTTATCCGGGGCTCATGGAGAGACCCAGTACTTC
>TRBJ2-5|-|TRBV29-1|-
CSVPKQETQYF
TGCAGCGTGCCCAAACAAGAGACCCAGTACTTC
>TRBJ2-3|TRBD2|TRBV20-1|few
CSATPAQGQSHPAGGTDTQYF
TGCAGTGCTACCCCAGCTCAAGGACAGAGCCATCCAGCGGGAGGTACAGATACGCAGTATTTT
>TRBJ2-1|TRBD2|TRBV28|-
CASSIAGGNEQFF
TGTGCCAGCAGTATAGCGGGAGGCAATGAGCAGTTCTTC
>TRBJ1-2|-|TRBV27|-
CASSRSRPGESGYTF
TGTGCCAGCAGTCGCTCACGCCCAGGGGAGAGTGGCTACACCTTC
>TRBJ2-7|-|TRBV20-1|-
CSASGGEQYF
TGCAGTGCTAGTGGGGGCGAGCAGTACTTC
>TRBJ2-1|TRBD2|TRBV20-1|many
CSAIEIAGGGDNEQFF
TGCAGTGCTATTGAGATAGCGGGGGGAGGGGACAATGAGCAGTTCTTC
>TRBJ2-1|-|TRBV20-1|-
CSARVPGHSYNEQFF
TGCAGTGCTAGAGTACCGGGACACTCCTACAATGAGCAGTTCTTC
>TRBJ2-3|-|TRBV6-1|-
CASSDLWRGKTDTQYF
TGTGCCAGCAGTGATTTGTGGAGGGGTAAGACAGATACGCAGTATTTT
>TRBJ2-3|-|TRBV24-1|-
CATSDAGRDTQYF
TGTGCCACCAGTGACGCTGGGCGGGATACGCAGTATTTT
>TRBJ2-7|TRBD2|TRBV12-3/TRBV12-4|few
CASSTSSGSYEQYF
TGTGCCAGCAGTACCTCTAGCGGGAGCTACGAGCAGTACTTC
>TRBJ2-2|-|TRBV7-6|-
CASSLLSNTGDLFF
TGTGCCAGCAGCTTACTGAGTAACACCGGGGATCTGTTTTTT
>TRBJ2-2|TRBD2|TRBV9|-
CASSVSSGGITGELFF
TGTGCCAGCAGCGTATCTAGCGGGGGTATCACCGGGGAGCTGTTTTTT
>TRBJ2-5|TRBD1|TRBV24-1|few
CATSDGDRETQHF
TGTGCCACCAGTGATGGGGACAGGGAGACCCAGCACTTC
>TRBJ2-5|-|TRBV2|-
CASWGRLLAETQYF
TGTGCCAGCTGGGGCAGGCTTTTGGCCGAGACCCAGTACTTC
>TRBJ2-2|-|TRBV18|few
CASSTSPGNTGELFF
TGTGCCAGCTCAACCTCTCCAGGGAACACCGGGGAGCTGTTTTTT
>TRBJ2-1|-|TRBV6-2/TRBV6-3|-
CVSRPWGDVPYNEQFF
TGTGTCAGCAGGCCTTGGGGGGACGTACCCTACAATGAGCAGTTCTTC
>TRBJ1-5|-|TRBV11-2|many
CASSLFGAQPQHF
TGTGCCAGCAGCTTATTCGGGGCTCAGCCCCAGCATTTT
>TRBJ2-4|-|TRBV10-3|-
CAISDTGLAKNIQYF
TGTGCCATCAGTGATACCGGGCTGGCCAAAAACATTCAGTACTTC
>TRBJ2-4|TRBD1|TRBV5-1|few
CASSSTGGENIQYF
TGCGCCAGCAGCTCTACAGGGGGCGAAAACATTCAGTACTTC
>TRBJ2-1|-|TRBV7-2|many
CASSLVSSSYNEQFF
TGTGCCAGCAGCTTAGTATCCAGCTCCTACAATGAGCAGTTCTTC
>TRBJ2-3|-|TRBV28|few
CASMLSTDTQYF
TGTGCCAGCATGCTTAGCACAGATACGCAGTATTTT
>TRBJ2-5|TRBD1|TRBV5-1|-
CASSFGQDHQETQYF
TGCGCCAGCAGCTTCGGACAGGACCACCAAGAGACCCAGTACTTC
>TRBJ2-7|-|TRBV18|-
CASSPPGGLSSYEQYF
TGTGCCAGCTCACCACCGGGGGGCTTAAGCTCCTACGAGCAGTACTTC
>TRBJ1-4|-|TRBV7-8|many
CASSLGGWEKLFF
TGTGCCAGCAGCTTAGGTGGATGGGAAAAACTGTTTTTT
>TRBJ2-3|TRBD2|TRBV6-6|-
CASSSSGSADTQYF
TGTGCCAGCAGTTCTAGCGGGAGCGCAGATACGCAGTATTTT
>TRBJ2-3|-|TRBV7-8|-
CASSSDTAQDTQYF
TGTGCCAGCAGCTCCGACACCGCTCAAGATACGCAGTATTTT
>TRBJ2-5|-|TRBV3-1|-
CASSQGAGSETQYF
TGTGCCAGCAGCCAAGGAGCCGGATCTGAGACCCAGTACTTC
>TRBJ2-7|-|TRBV15|-
CATSRLRTDSCEQYF
TGTGCCACCAGCAGACTACGGACGGACTCCTGCGAGCAGTACTTC
>TRBJ2-7|-|TRBV20-1|few
CSARGTPRETTQDQSSYEQYF
TGCAGTGCTAGGGGGACCCCCCGGGAGACAACCCAAGACCAAAGCTCCTACGAGCAGTACTTC
>TRBJ2-5|TRBD1|TRBV20-1|-
CSAPRDRQETQYF
TGCAGTGCTCCCCGGGACAGGCAAGAGACCCAGTACTTC
>TRBJ2-7|-|TRBV14|few
CASSQVKGTRQYF
TGTGCCAGCAGCCAAGTCAAGGGCACGAGGCAGTACTTC
>TRBJ2-3|TRBD2|TRBV4-3|-
CASSHGLAGITDTQYF
TGCGCCAGCAGCCACGGACTAGCGGGAATCACAGATACGCAGTATTTT
>TRBJ2-7|-|TRBV6-6|few
CASSFLQSYEQYF
TGTGCCAGCAGTTTTCTCCAGAGTTACGAGCAGTACTTC
>TRBJ2-7|-|TRBV5-1|-
CASSLVQASEQYF
TGCGCCAGCAGCTTGGTGCAAGCTTCTGAGCAGTACTTC
>TRBJ2-5|-|TRBV18|few
CASSPPDKQETQYF
TGTGCCAGCTCACCACCGGACAAACAAGAGACCCAGTACTTC
>TRBJ1-4|-|TRBV2|few
CASTRYWERATNEKLFF
TGTGCCAGCACTCGTTATTGGGAGCGGGCAACTAATGAAAAACTGTTTTTT
>TRBJ2-5|TRBD2|TRBV20-1|-
CSAGPLAGGGAETQYF
TGCAGTGCTGGTCCGCTAGCGGGAGGTGGTGCGGAGACCCAGTACTTC
>TRBJ2-7|-|TRBV6-1|-
CASSERERVHEQYF
TGTGCCAGCAGTGAACGGGAAAGGGTCCACGAGCAGTACTTC
>TRBJ1-1|TRBD1|TRBV7-9|-
CASSPRTGARTEAFF
TGTGCCAGCAGCCCGAGGACAGGGGCGAGGACTGAAGCTTTCTTT
>TRBJ1-4|-|TRBV29-1|-
CSVVTGLNEKLFF
TGCAGCGTTGTAACAGGACTTAATGAAAAACTGTTTTTT
>TRBJ2-1|-|TRBV11-2|-
CASSLDTDALGGNEQFF
TGTGCCAGCAGCTTAGATACTGATGCGTTAGGGGGCAATGAGCAGTTCTTC
>TRBJ2-3|-|TRBV27|-
CASSSGQINTDTQYF
TGTGCCAGCAGTTCCGGACAGATCAACACAGATACGCAGTATTTT
>TRBJ2-1|TRBD2|TRBV20-1|many
CSASPGTSGYNEQFF
TGCAGTGCTAGTCCTGGGACTAGCGGCTACAATGAGCAGTTCTTC
>TRBJ2-6|-|TRBV9|few
CASSTDLSGANVLTF
TGTGCCAGCAGCACCGACCTCTCTGGGGCCAACGTCCTGACTTTC
>TRBJ2-2|TRBD2|TRBV12-3/TRBV12-4|-
CASSPGIAGAGELFF
TGTGCCAGCAGTCCAGGCATAGCGGGAGCAGGGGAGCTGTTTTTT
>TRBJ1-3|-|TRBV6-5|few
CASRTRGRNTIYF
TGTGCCAGCAGGACCCGGGGCCGAAACACCATATATTTT
>TRBJ1-5|TRBD1|TRBV12-3/TRBV12-4|few
CASEQGSYSNQPQHF
TGTGCCAGCGAACAGGGGAGCTATAGCAATCAGCCCCAGCATTTT
>TRBJ1-5|TRBD1|TRBV2|few
CASRTGTGGSNQPQHF
TGTGCCAGCAGAACGGGGACAGGGGGTAGCAATCAGCCCCAGCATTTT